The 28 T cell receptor beta chains below come from one sample, sequenced in a study of T cell changes during pregnancy in multiple sclerosis. The method was immunoSEQ multiplex PCR; TCRdb's version includes in-frame clones alone and lacks a portion of them. In the table there are under 35,000 clones, 90% to 95% of which are singletons. The source material was CD4+ T cells from peripheral blood mononuclear cells, sampled in the first trimester of pregnancy. Source of these receptors: a female donor with multiple sclerosis, enrolled in a pregnancy study.

This chain connects TRBV7-2 to TRBJ2-1, with 7 positions matching TRBD2. J lost 4 bases, V lost 0 bases, and 3 bases had no gene match. The CDR3 runs to 15 residues. The germline V gene encodes CDR1 SGHTA and CDR2 FQGNSA. The CDR3 loop reads CASSLAFGGYNEQFF. The CDR3 region has the DNA TGTGCCAGCAGCTTAGCGTTCGGGGGGTACAATGAGCAGTTCTTC.

CDR3 sequence (DNA): TGTGCCAGCGGACAGGGTAGTCAGTATAATTCACCCCTCCACTTT. It specifies CASGQGSQYNSPLHF. The gene calls are TRBV19 and TRBJ1-6, with 8 bases identical to TRBD1. CDR3 length: 15 residues. J lost 4 bases, V lost 9 bases, and 8 bases had no gene match. CDR1 and CDR2 (germline): LNHDA, SQIVND (reference sequence).

The rearrangement joins TRBV9 to TRBJ2-5; D remains unclear. The length of the CDR3 is 13 residues. Germline CDR1 and CDR2: SGDLS and YYNGEE. V was pared by 5 bases and J by 4 bases, with 12 bases between. This CDR3 is CASSYGGLETQYF. The CDR3 region has the DNA TGTGCCAGCAGTTATGGTGGGCTAGAGACCCAGTACTTC.

The rearrangement joins TRBV5-1 to TRBJ2-2; D unclear. The CDR3 totals 14 residues. Germline assignment: CDR1 SGHRS and CDR2 YFSETQ. V lost 4 bases, J lost 3 bases, and 10 bases lay in between. The chain's CDR3 is CASSLRTDTGELFF. CDR3 sequence (DNA): TGCGCCAGCAGCCTACGCACAGACACCGGGGAGCTGTTTTTT.

This clone has just a few counts. The rearrangement uses TRBV30 and TRBJ1-6; D gene unclear. Trimming removed 6 bases at V and 8 bases at J, with 14 bases between. The germline V gene has CDR1 GTSNPN and CDR2 SVGIG (reference sequence). CDR3 length: 13 amino acids. The CDR3 nucleotides read TGTGCCTGCTCGGGAGGGATTGATTCACCCCTCCACTTT. This codes for CACSGGIDSPLHF. The entire variable domain, with the rest obtained from reference TRBV30 and TRBJ1-6, is as follows: SQTIHQWPATLVQPVGSPLSLECTVEGTSNPNLYWYRQAAGRGLQLLFYSVGIGQISSEVPQNLSASRPQDRQFILSSKKLLLSDSGFYLCACSGGIDSPLHFGNGTRLTVT.

The rearrangement uses TRBV19 and TRBJ2-7; 8 bases fit TRBD1. Germline V gives CDR1 LNHDA, CDR2 SQIVND (reference sequence). V dropped 5 bases and J dropped 7; count of bases not matched to a gene: 10. The CDR3 has 14 residues. The chain's CDR3 is CASSLTGGLGEQYF. CDR3 DNA: TGTGCCAGTAGTTTAACAGGGGGACTGGGGGAGCAGTACTTC.

The gene calls are TRBV30 and TRBJ1-6, with D perhaps matching TRBD1 (5 bases). V shed 7 bases and J shed 4 bases, with 20 bases lying between them. The CDR3 sequence is 16 residues long. Germline lookup yields CDR1 GTSNPN and CDR2 SVGIG (reference sequence). The CDR3 DNA reads as TGTGCCTCAACAGTATCGGGGGGGAAATATAATTCACCCCTCCACTTT. The encoded protein is CASTVSGGKYNSPLHF.

DNA of the CDR3: TGTGCCACCAGCACGGGGCGGACAGCCGAGTACCAAGAGACCCAGTACTTC. As protein: CATSTGRTAEYQETQYF. The V and J genes are TRBV15 and TRBJ2-5; a possible D gene is TRBD1 (6 bases). The V gene lost 4 bases and the J gene lost 0 bases, with 18 bases spanning the gap. Germline-derived CDR1 and CDR2 are LNHNV and YYDKDF (reference sequence). The CDR3 is 17 amino acids. The whole variable domain, filled in from reference TRBV15 and TRBJ2-5, reads DAMVIQNPRYQVTQFGKPVTLSCSQTLNHNVMYWYQQKSSQAPKLLFHYYDKDFNNEADTPDNFQSRRPNTSFCFLDIRSPGLGDTAMYLCATSTGRTAEYQETQYFGPGTRLLVL.

The chain joins TRBV7-2 to TRBJ1-4; TRBD1 agrees at 7 bases. Germline lookup yields CDR1 SGHTA and CDR2 FQGNSA. The CDR3 is made up of 15 amino acids. V shed 5 bases, J shed 3 bases, and the junction held 6 bases outside the gene matches. CDR3 DNA: TGTGCCAGCAGCCACAGACAGGGTCCTAATGAAAAACTGTTTTTT. Its translation: CASSHRQGPNEKLFF.

The V and J genes are TRBV18 and TRBJ1-1; D unclear. V was trimmed by 4 bases and J by 9 bases, leaving 12 bases between them. The germline CDR1 and CDR2 sequences are KGHSH and LQKENI. This CDR3 contains 12 residues. In DNA, the CDR3 is TGTGCCAGCTCACGACAAGATTTCAAAGCTTTCTTT. Translated: CASSRQDFKAFF.

V usage is TRBV2 and J usage is TRBJ2-7; no clear D. Germline V CDR1 and CDR2: SNHLY, FYNNEI. The V and J ends lost 4 bases and 4 bases respectively, with 14 bases between them. The CDR3 contains 14 residues. CDR3 residues: CASSASQVSYEQYF. The CDR3 DNA reads as TGTGCCAGCAGTGCGAGTCAGGTTTCATACGAGCAGTACTTC.

In its sample, this clone was seen a few times. V is TRBV5-5 and J is TRBJ1-6; D is unresolved. The germline V and J ends were trimmed by 1 base and 2 bases, with 4 bases remaining between them. Looked up from germline, CDR1 is SGHKS and CDR2 is YYEKEE (reference sequence). This CDR3 has 14 amino acids. This CDR3 is CASSLLTYNSPLHF. The CDR3 nucleotides read TGTGCCAGCAGCTTGTTAACCTATAATTCACCCCTCCACTTT.

The V call is TRBV5-1, the J call TRBJ2-1; D perhaps matches TRBD2 (5 bases). The germline V gene encodes CDR1 SGHRS and CDR2 YFSETQ. V lost 4 bases and J lost 2, with 7 bases in between. The CDR3 contains 13 residues. The DNA for the CDR3 is TGCGCCAGCAGCCCGCGGGCCTACAATGAGCAGTTCTTC. As protein: CASSPRAYNEQFF.

This clone was seen only once. V and J are TRBV7-2 and TRBJ1-3, with TRBD1 as a possible D gene (5 bases). With 4 bases removed from V and 7 bases from J, the gap between germline ends came to 11 bases. Per germline, CDR1 SGHTA and CDR2 FQGNSA. This CDR3 contains 13 residues. In DNA, the CDR3 is TGTGCCAGCAGCTCTTCCCGGGGGAACACCATATATTTT. It is translated as CASSSSRGNTIYF.

J is TRBJ2-1 and V is TRBV6-4; D is perhaps TRBD2 (7 bases). Germline loops: CDR1 MRHNA, CDR2 SNTAGT. Trimming left V 10 bases short and J 0 bases short, with 13 bases between. The CDR3 consists of 14 residues. The CDR3 sequence: CANMGGRSYNEQFF. The CDR3 DNA follows: TGTGCCAACATGGGGGGGCGCTCCTACAATGAGCAGTTCTTC.

The chain recombines TRBV10-3 with TRBJ2-1, with D perhaps TRBD2 (6 bases). Trimming shortened V by 9 bases and J by 6 bases, and 15 bases separated the two germline ends. This CDR3 contains 13 residues. The germline V gene encodes CDR1 ENHRY and CDR2 SYGVKD. The CDR3 sequence is CAIKASASNEQFF. The CDR3 coding sequence is TGTGCCATTAAGGCTAGCGCGTCCAATGAGCAGTTCTTC.

The chain combines TRBV4-3 with TRBJ2-1, with TRBD2 matching 7 bases. Germline CDR1 is LGHNA and CDR2 is YSLEER. The trim removed 1 base at V and 9 bases at J, leaving 9 bases unmatched. The CDR3 covers 15 residues. CDR3 protein: CASSQVPGPGGEQFF. The CDR3 DNA is TGCGCCAGCAGCCAAGTCCCGGGACCGGGGGGTGAGCAGTTCTTC.

V and J are TRBV6-6 and TRBJ1-6, with 10 bases aligning to TRBD1. Germline V gene lookup returns CDR1 MNHNY and CDR2 SVGAGI (reference sequence). The CDR3 contains 14 residues. V shed 6 bases, J shed 9 bases, and the junction held 5 bases outside the gene matches. CDR3 sequence (DNA): TGTGCCAGCAGCGGACAGGGGGTGGGTTCACCCCTCCACTTT. This encodes CASSGQGVGSPLHF.

The V and J genes are TRBV19 and TRBJ2-7, with D maybe TRBD1 (6 bases). Per germline, CDR1 LNHDA and CDR2 SQIVND (reference sequence). The CDR3 sequence is 15 residues long. V was clipped by 4 bases and J by 2 bases, with 15 bases between them. The CDR3 DNA reads as TGTGCCAGTAGTAATGTAGGGGGTAGGACCTACGAGCAGTACTTC. This translates into CASSNVGGRTYEQYF. Full variable domain (remainder filled in from reference TRBV19 and TRBJ2-7): DGGITQSPKYLFRKEGQNVTLSCEQNLNHDAMYWYRQDPGQGLRLIYYSQIVNDFQKGDIAEGYSVSREKKESFPLTVTSAQKNPTAFYLCASSNVGGRTYEQYFGPGTRLTVT.

The chain employs TRBV9 and TRBJ2-2, with TRBD2 as a possible D gene (7 bases). V was shortened by 0 bases and J by 4 bases, with 19 bases between the two germline ends. The CDR3 loop spans 18 amino acids. Germline assignment: CDR1 SGDLS and CDR2 YYNGEE. The CDR3 DNA sequence: TGTGCCAGCAGCGTAGCTCGAGGGGGGGGACTGATCACCGGGGAGCTGTTTTTT. Its translation: CASSVARGGGLITGELFF. The full variable domain, with the rest looked up from reference TRBV9 and TRBJ2-2, is DSGVTQTPKHLITATGQRVTLRCSPRSGDLSVYWYQQSLDQGLQFLIQYYNGEERAKGNILERFSAQQFPDLHSELNLSSLELGDSALYFCASSVARGGGLITGELFFGEGSRLTVL.

The chain has TRBV5-1 and TRBJ1-2; a weak D match, TRBD1 (5 bases). The germline V gene encodes CDR1 SGHRS and CDR2 YFSETQ. The CDR3 extends over 16 amino acids. Trimming stripped 2 bases from V and 2 bases from J, with 16 bases between. This CDR3 reads CASSLRTPTQNYGYTF. Here the CDR3 DNA reads TGCGCCAGCAGCTTACGGACACCAACCCAGAACTATGGCTACACCTTC.

The genes are TRBV19 and TRBJ1-5; tentative D call: TRBD1 (5 bases). CDR1 is LNHDA and CDR2 is SQIVND in the germline V gene (reference sequence). Trimming stripped 10 bases from V and 0 bases from J, with 13 bases between. The CDR3 has 14 amino acids. Written as DNA, the CDR3 is TGTGCCACTACAGGTCTTTATAGCAATCAGCCCCAGCATTTT. Protein product: CATTGLYSNQPQHF.

V gene TRBV6-1 combines with J gene TRBJ1-2; TRBD1 matches at 9 bases. Germline values: CDR1 MNHNS, CDR2 SASEGT. The CDR3 has 14 residues. V dropped 9 bases and J dropped 1; count of bases not matched to a gene: 6. The CDR3 nucleotides read TGTGCCAGACACGGACAGGGGAATAACTATGGCTACACCTTC. This translates into CARHGQGNNYGYTF.

V gene TRBV5-1 combines with J gene TRBJ2-7, with 12 bases fitting TRBD2. The V segment lost 5 bases and the J segment 3 bases; nucleotides outside the gene matches: 6. The CDR3 length is 15 residues. The germline gives CDR1 SGHRS, CDR2 YFSETQ. This CDR3 reads CASRGTSGGIYEQYF. CDR3 in DNA: TGCGCCAGCAGGGGCACTAGCGGGGGGATCTACGAGCAGTACTTC.

V and J are TRBV5-4 and TRBJ1-2, with TRBD1 as a possible D gene (6 bases). Trimming removed 4 bases from V and 6 bases from J, with 13 bases in between. The CDR3 is 13 residues long. In germline, CDR1 is SGHNT, CDR2 YYREEE (reference sequence). CDR3 residues: CASSPRTADGYTF. CDR3 coding DNA: TGTGCCAGCAGCCCCCGGACAGCCGATGGCTACACCTTC.

This clone was counted between two and nine times. V and J are TRBV4-1 and TRBJ1-3; D not certain. The CDR3 has 16 residues. Germline V gives CDR1 MGHRA, CDR2 YSYEKL. The V end lost 0 bases, the J end lost 1 base, and 10 bases lay between the germline ends. The CDR3 DNA reads as TGCGCCAGCAGCCAAGATGTATCCTCGTCTGGAAACACCATATATTTT. Protein sequence: CASSQDVSSSGNTIYF.

The J gene is TRBJ1-1, the V gene TRBV2; 11 bases are shared with TRBD1. This CDR3 contains 17 residues. CDR1 and CDR2 from the germline V gene are SNHLY and FYNNEI. With V trimmed by 1 base and J by 4 bases, 8 bases remained unmatched. CDR3 sequence: CASSEEMPGQGGTEAFF. The CDR3 bases are TGTGCCAGCAGTGAAGAGATGCCGGGACAGGGGGGCACTGAAGCTTTCTTT.

The rearrangement uses TRBV7-9 and TRBJ1-1, with 7 bases identical to TRBD1. The ends lost 4 bases at V and 0 bases at J; junction bases unmatched: 8. Looked up from germline, CDR1 is SEHNR and CDR2 is FQNEAQ (reference sequence). The CDR3 covers 16 residues. The CDR3 bases are TGTGCCAGCAGCTCCCGACAGGGCCCTCTGAACACTGAAGCTTTCTTT. Its protein product is CASSSRQGPLNTEAFF.